This TCR beta chain is drawn from a study of cytomegalovirus exposure and HLA in healthy donors. About the research overall: Membership in the Caucasian-associated ancestry cluster was found for about four fifths of roughly 360 genotyped donors.

Amplification used 60 Vbeta primers and 13 Jbeta primers. Per the original methods: In a later analysis, around 10 million of 65 million to 90 million unique beta chains occurred in at least two donors. Measured with immunoSEQ multiplex PCR; TCRdb has only the in-frame clones, and not every one. That table furnishes V, J and clone size, whereas the DNA furnished D and trimming. The repertoire holds about 160,000 clones, with 77% as singletons. A note on this clone: Its antigen is unidentified.

Study outcomes and limitations: In a later analysis, a missense DCLRE1C variant was linked to TCR beta V- and J-gene trimming.

This CDR3 is built from 13 residues. V shed 4 bases and J shed 1 base, with 11 bases lying between them. Germline values: CDR1 SQVTM, CDR2 ANQGSEA. This chain links TRBV29-1 with TRBJ2-7; D unclear. The sample comprised PBMCs. The TCR was taken from a middle-aged woman in good health and CMV-seropositive. The CDR3: CSVVTAYSYEQYF. The CDR3 DNA is TGCAGCGTTGTAACCGCGTATTCCTACGAGCAGTACTTC.